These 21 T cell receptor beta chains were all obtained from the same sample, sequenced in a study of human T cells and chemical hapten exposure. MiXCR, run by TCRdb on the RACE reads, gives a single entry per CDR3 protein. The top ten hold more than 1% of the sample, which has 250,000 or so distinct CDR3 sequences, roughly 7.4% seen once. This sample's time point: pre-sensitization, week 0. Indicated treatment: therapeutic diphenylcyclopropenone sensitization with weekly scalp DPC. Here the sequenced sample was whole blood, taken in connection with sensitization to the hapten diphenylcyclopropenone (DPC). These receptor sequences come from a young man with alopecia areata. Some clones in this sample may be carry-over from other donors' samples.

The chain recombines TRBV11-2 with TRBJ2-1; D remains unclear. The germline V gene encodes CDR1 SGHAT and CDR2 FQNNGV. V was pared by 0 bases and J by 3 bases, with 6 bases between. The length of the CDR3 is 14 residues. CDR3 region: CASSLDLIYNEQFF. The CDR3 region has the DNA TGTGCCAGCAGCTTAGATCTCATCTACAATGAGCAGTTCTTC.

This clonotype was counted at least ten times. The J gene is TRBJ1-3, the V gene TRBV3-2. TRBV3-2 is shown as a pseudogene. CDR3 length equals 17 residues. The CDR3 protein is CASSQDIARSSGNTIYF. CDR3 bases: TGTGCCAGCAGCCAAGATATTGCAAGGAGCTCTGGAAACACCATATATTTT.

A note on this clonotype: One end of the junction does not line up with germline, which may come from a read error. Here the CDR3 reads CTSSAGVSTDTQYF. The CDR3 DNA follows: TGTACCAGCAGTGCGGGGGTTAGCACAGATACGCAGTATTTT. The J gene is TRBJ2-3, the V gene TRBV6-4, with 7 positions matching TRBD2. CDR3 length equals 14 residues. CDR1 and CDR2 from the germline V gene are MRHNA and SNTAGT.

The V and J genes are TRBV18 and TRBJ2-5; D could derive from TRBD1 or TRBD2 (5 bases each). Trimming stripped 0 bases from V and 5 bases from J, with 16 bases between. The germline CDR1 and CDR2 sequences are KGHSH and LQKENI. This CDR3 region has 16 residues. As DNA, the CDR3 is TGTGCCAGCTCACCACCGAGGGGATCCTCCCAGGAGACCCAGTACTTC. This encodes CASSPPRGSSQETQYF. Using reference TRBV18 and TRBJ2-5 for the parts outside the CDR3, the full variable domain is NAGVMQNPRHLVRRRGQEARLRCSPMKGHSHVYWYRQLPEEGLKFMVYLQKENIIDESGMPKERFSAEFPKEGPSILRIQQVVRGDSAAYFCASSPPRGSSQETQYFGPGTRLLVL.

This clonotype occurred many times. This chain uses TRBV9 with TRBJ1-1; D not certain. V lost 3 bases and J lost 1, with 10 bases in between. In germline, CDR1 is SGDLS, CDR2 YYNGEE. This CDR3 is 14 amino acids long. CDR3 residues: CASSASHQNTEAFF. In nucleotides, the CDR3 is TGTGCCAGCAGCGCCTCTCACCAGAACACTGAAGCTTTCTTT.

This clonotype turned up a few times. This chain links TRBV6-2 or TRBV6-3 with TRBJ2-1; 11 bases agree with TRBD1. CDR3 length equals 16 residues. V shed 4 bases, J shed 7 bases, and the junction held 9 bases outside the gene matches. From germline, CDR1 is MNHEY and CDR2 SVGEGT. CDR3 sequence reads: CASSSSDRGRRNEQFF. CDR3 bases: TGTGCCAGCAGTTCCTCGGACAGGGGGCGAAGAAATGAGCAGTTCTTC.

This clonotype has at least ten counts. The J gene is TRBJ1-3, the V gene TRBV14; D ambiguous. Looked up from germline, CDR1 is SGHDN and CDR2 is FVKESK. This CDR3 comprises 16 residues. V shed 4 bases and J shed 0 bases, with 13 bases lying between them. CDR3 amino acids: CASSLLGAVSGNTIYF. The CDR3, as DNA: TGTGCCAGCAGCCTCCTGGGTGCAGTCTCTGGAAACACCATATATTTT.

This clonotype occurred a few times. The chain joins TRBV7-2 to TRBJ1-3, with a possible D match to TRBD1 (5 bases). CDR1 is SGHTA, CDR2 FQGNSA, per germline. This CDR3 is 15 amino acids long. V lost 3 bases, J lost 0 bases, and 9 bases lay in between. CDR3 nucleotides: TGTGCCAGCAGCTTCCAGGGTTTCTCTGGAAACACCATATATTTT. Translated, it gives CASSFQGFSGNTIYF. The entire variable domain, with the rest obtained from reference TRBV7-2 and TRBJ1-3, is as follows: GAGVSQSPSNKVTEKGKDVELRCDPISGHTALYWYRQSLGQGLEFLIYFQGNSAPDKSGLPSDRFSAERTGGSVSTLTIQRTQQEDSAVYLCASSFQGFSGNTIYFGEGSWLTVV.

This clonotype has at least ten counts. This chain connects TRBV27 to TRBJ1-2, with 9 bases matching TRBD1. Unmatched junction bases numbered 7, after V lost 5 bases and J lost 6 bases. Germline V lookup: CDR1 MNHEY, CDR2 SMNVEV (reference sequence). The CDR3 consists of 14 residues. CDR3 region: CASSLNRGLDGYTF. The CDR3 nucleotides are TGTGCCAGCAGTCTTAACAGGGGGCTGGATGGCTACACCTTC.

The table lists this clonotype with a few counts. Here the CDR3 reads CASSYRAGPRETQYF. The CDR3 DNA is TGTGCCAGCAGTTACCGGGCAGGACCACGGGAGACCCAGTACTTC. The chain recombines TRBV6-2 or TRBV6-3 with TRBJ2-5; D gene ambiguous. The V end lost 2 bases, the J end lost 5 bases, and 15 bases lay between the germline ends. The CDR3 totals 15 residues. Germline values: CDR1 MNHEY, CDR2 SVGEGT.

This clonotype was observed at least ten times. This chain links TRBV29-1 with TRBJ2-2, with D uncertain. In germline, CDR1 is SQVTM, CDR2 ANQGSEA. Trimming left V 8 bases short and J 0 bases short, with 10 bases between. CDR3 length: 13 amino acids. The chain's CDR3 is CSLRQSNTGELFF. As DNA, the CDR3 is TGCAGCTTACGACAATCGAACACCGGGGAGCTGTTTTTT.

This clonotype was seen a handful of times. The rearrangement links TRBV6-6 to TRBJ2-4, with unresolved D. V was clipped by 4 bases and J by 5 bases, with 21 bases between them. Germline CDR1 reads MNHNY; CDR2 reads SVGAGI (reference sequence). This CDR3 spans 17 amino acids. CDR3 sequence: CASSSIPLSGWENIQYF. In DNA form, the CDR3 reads TGTGCCAGCAGTTCTATCCCTCTCAGTGGGTGGGAAAACATTCAGTACTTC.

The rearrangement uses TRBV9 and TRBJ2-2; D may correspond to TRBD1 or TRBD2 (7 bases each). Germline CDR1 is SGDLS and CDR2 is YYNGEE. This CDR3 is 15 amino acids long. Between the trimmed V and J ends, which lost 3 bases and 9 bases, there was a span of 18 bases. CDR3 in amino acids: CASSAQTGSGRELFF. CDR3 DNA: TGTGCCAGCAGCGCCCAGACAGGGAGCGGGAGGGAGCTGTTTTTT.

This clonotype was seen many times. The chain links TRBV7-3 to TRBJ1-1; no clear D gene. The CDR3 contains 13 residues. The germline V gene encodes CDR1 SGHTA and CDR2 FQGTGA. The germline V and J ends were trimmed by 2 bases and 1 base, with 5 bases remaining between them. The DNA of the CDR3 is TGTGCCAGCAGCTTACGGAAGAACACTGAAGCTTTCTTT. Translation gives CASSLRKNTEAFF.

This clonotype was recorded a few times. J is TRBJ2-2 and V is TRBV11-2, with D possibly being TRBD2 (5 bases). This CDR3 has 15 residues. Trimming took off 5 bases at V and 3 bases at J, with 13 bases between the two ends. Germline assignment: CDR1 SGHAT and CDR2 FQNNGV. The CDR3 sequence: CASSTDGLYTGELFF. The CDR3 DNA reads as TGTGCCAGCAGCACAGACGGACTTTACACCGGGGAGCTGTTTTTT. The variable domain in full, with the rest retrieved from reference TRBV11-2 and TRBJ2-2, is EAGVAQSPRYKIIEKRQSVAFWCNPISGHATLYWYQQILGQGPKLLIQFQNNGVVDDSQLPKDRFSAERLKGVDSTLKIQPAKLEDSAVYLCASSTDGLYTGELFFGEGSRLTVL.

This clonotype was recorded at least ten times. CDR3 sequence: CASSLSVGGYNQPQHF. The CDR3 nucleotides read TGCGCCAGCAGCCTCTCCGTGGGAGGCTACAATCAGCCCCAGCATTTT. The chain combines TRBV4-1 with TRBJ1-5, with no clear D. The CDR3 has 16 residues. With 4 bases removed from V and 3 bases from J, the gap between germline ends came to 16 bases. Germline CDR1 reads MGHRA; CDR2 reads YSYEKL.

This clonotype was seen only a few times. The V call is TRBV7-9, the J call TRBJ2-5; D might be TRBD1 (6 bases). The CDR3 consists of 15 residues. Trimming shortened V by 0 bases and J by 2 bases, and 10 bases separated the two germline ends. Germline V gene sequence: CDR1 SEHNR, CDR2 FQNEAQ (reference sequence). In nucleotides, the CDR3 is TGTGCCAGCAGCTTAGCCCAAGACAGGCAAGAGACCCAGTACTTC. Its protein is CASSLAQDRQETQYF.

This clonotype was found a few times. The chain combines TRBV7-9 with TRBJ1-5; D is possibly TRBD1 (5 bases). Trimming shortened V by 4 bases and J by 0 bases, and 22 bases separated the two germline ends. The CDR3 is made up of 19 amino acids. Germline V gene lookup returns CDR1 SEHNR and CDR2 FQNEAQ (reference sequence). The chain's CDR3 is CASSSQKGIGEISNQPQHF. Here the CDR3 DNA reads TGTGCCAGCAGCTCCCAGAAAGGGATAGGGGAGATTAGCAATCAGCCCCAGCATTTT. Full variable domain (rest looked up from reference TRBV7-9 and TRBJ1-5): DTGVSQNPRHKITKRGQNVTFRCDPISEHNRLYWYRQTLGQGPEFLTYFQNEAQLEKSRLLSDRFSAERPKGSFSTLEIQRTEQGDSAMYLCASSSQKGIGEISNQPQHFGDGTRLSIL.

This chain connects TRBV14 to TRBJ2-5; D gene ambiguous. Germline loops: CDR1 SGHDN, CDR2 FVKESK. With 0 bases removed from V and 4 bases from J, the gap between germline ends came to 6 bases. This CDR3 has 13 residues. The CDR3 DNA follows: TGTGCCAGCAGCCAAGATTTTATAGAGACCCAGTACTTC. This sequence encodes CASSQDFIETQYF.

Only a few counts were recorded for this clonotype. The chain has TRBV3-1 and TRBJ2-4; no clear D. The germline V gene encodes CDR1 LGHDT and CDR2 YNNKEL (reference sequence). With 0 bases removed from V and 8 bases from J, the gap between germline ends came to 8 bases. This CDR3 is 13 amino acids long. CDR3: CASSQETLHIQYF. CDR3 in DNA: TGTGCCAGCAGCCAAGAGACCCTTCACATTCAGTACTTC.

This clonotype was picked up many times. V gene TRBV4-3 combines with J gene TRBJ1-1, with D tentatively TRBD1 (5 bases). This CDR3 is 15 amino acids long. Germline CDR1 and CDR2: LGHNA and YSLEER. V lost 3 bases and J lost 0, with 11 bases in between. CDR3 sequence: CASSHGGFMNTEAFF. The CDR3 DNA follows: TGCGCCAGCAGCCATGGGGGTTTTATGAACACTGAAGCTTTCTTT.